This T cell receptor (beta chain) stems from a study of shared clonotypes between healthy human individuals. Study background: Each donor's CD8 memory used one plate, CD8 naive two, each CD4 subset three.

The study, taken as a whole, reports: With a handful of donors compared, roughly 5% of naive CD4 clonotypes were shared. Incomplete sequencing of sorted subsets was indicated by rarefaction despite large depth.

J gave up 0 bases and V 5 bases, and 5 bases lay outside the gene matches. Germline assignment: CDR1 LNHNV and CDR2 YYDKDF (reference sequence). There are 16 residues in the CDR3. Terminally differentiated effector memory CD45RA+ cells were left out of the naive CD8 fraction, which was CD45RO-negative and positively selected for CCR7. Donors comprised only Caucasian adults living in Nashville, Tennessee. As for this clone: Antigen specificity is unknown.

Clones were sequenced by immunoSEQ multiplex PCR, and TCRdb holds only the in-frame ones, with some missing. Of about 2 million clones in the sample, about 95% were seen once. The sample taken for sequencing was naive CD8+ T cells sorted from blood. The V call is TRBV15, the J call TRBJ1-3, with 9 bases matching TRBD1. The receptor was isolated from a man younger than 35 in good health. The CDR3 nucleotides read TGTGCCACCAGCGGGGGGACAGGGACCTCTGGAAACACCATATATTTT. Translated, it gives CATSGGTGTSGNTIYF. The full variable domain, completed using reference TRBV15 and TRBJ1-3, is DAMVIQNPRYQVTQFGKPVTLSCSQTLNHNVMYWYQQKSSQAPKLLFHYYDKDFNNEADTPDNFQSRRPNTSFCFLDIRSPGLGDTAMYLCATSGGTGTSGNTIYFGEGSWLTVV.